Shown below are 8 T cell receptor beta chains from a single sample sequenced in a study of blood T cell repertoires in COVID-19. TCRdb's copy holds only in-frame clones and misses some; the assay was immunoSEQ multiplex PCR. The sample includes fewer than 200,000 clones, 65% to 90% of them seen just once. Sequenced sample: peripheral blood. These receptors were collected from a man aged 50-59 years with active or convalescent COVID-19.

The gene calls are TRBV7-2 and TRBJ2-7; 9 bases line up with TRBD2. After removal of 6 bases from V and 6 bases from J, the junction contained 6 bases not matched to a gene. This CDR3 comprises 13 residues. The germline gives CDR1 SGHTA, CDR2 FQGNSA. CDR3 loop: CASRGASGAEQYF. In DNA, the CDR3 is TGTGCCAGCAGAGGGGCTAGCGGGGCCGAGCAGTACTTC.

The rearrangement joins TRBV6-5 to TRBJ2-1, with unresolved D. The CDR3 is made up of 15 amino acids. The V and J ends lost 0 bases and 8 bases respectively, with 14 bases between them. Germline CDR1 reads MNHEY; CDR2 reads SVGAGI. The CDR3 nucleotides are TGTGCCAGCAGTTACTCAGGAATAGCTCGAGATGAGCAGTTCTTC. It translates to CASSYSGIARDEQFF.

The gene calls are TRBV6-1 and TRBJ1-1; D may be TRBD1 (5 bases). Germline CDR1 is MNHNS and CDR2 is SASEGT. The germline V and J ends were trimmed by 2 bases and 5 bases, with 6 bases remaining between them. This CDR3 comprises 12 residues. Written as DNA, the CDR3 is TGTGCCAGCAGTGAAACAGGTACTGAAGCTTTCTTT. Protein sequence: CASSETGTEAFF.

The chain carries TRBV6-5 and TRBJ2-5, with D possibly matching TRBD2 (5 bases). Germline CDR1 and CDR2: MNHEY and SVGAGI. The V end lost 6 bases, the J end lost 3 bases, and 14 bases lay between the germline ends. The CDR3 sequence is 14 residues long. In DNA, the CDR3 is TGTGCCAGCAGCCGGCGGGCAGATAAAGAGACCCAGTACTTC. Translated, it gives CASSRRADKETQYF.

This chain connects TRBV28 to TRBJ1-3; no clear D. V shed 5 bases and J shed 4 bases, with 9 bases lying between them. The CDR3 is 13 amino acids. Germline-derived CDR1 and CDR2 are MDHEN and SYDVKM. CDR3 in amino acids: CASSPSQGNTIYF. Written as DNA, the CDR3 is TGTGCCAGCAGTCCCTCCCAGGGAAACACCATATATTTT.

CDR3 in amino acids: CASSWQGATDTQYF. CDR3 coding DNA: TGCGCCAGCAGCTGGCAGGGGGCCACAGATACGCAGTATTTT. The V gene is TRBV5-1, the J gene TRBJ2-3, with TRBD1 identical over 8 bases. CDR3 length: 14 amino acids. Germline CDR1 SGHRS, CDR2 YFSETQ. V was pared by 3 bases and J by 2 bases, with 2 bases of the junction left unmatched. Full variable domain (rest looked up from reference TRBV5-1 and TRBJ2-3): KAGVTQTPRYLIKTRGQQVTLSCSPISGHRSVSWYQQTPGQGLQFLFEYFSETQRNKGNFPGRFSGRQFSNSRSEMNVSTLELGDSALYLCASSWQGATDTQYFGPGTRLTVL.

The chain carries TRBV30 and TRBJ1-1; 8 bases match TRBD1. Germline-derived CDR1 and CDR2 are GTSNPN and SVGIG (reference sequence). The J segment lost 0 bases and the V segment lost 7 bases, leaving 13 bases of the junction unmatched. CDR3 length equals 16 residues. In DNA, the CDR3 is TGTGCCTTCCAACCCGGGACAGGAAGGTTGAACACTGAAGCTTTCTTT. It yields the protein CAFQPGTGRLNTEAFF.

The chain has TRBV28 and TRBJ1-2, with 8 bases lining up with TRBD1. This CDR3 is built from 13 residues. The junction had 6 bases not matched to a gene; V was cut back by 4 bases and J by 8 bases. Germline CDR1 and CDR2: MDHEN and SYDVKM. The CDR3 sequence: CASSWAGGKGYTF. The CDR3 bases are TGTGCCAGCAGTTGGGCAGGGGGCAAGGGCTACACCTTC.